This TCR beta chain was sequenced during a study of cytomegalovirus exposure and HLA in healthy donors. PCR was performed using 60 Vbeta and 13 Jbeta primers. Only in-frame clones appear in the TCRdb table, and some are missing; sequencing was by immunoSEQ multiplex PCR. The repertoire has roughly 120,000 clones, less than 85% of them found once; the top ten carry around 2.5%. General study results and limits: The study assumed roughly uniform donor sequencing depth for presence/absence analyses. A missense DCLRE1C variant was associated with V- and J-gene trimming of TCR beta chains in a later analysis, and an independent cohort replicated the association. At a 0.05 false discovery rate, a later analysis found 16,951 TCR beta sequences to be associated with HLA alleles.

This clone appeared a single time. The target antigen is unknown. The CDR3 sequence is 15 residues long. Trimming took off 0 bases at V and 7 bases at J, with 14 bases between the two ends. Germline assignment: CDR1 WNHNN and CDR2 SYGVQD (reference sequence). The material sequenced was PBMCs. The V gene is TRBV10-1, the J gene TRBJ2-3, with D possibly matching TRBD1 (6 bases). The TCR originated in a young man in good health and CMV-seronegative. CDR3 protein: CASSESGQGQHTQYF. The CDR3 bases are TGCGCCAGCAGTGAGTCCGGGCAGGGACAACATACGCAGTATTTT.